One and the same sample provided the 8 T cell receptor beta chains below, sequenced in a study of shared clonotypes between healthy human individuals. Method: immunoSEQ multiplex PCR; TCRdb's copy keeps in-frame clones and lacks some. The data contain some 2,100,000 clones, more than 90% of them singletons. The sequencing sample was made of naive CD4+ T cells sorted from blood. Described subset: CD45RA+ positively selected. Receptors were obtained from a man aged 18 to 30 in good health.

DNA of the CDR3: TGTGCCAGCAGTTACTGGTCGGCGGATAATTCACCCCTCCACTTT. Translating it yields CASSYWSADNSPLHF. The chain couples TRBV6-5 to TRBJ1-6; D ambiguous. The CDR3 has 15 amino acids. CDR1 MNHEY and CDR2 SVGAGI come from the germline V gene. V was trimmed by 1 base and J by 5 bases, leaving 9 bases between them.

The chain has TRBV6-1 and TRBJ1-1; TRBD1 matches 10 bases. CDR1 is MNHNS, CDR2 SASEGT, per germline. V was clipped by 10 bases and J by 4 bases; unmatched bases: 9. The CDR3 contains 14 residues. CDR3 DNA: TGTGCCACCACCCAGGGACAGGGGATCACTGAAGCTTTCTTT. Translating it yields CATTQGQGITEAFF.

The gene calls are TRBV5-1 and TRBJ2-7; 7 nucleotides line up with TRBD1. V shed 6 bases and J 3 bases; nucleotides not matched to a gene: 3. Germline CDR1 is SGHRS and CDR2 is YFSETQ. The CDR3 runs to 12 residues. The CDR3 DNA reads TGCGCCAGCACCGCAGGGGGCTACGAGCAGTACTTC. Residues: CASTAGGYEQYF.

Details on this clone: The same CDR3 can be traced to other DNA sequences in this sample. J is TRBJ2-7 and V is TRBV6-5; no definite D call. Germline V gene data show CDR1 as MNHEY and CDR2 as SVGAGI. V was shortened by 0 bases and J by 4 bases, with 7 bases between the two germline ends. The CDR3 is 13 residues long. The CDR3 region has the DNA TGTGCCAGCAGTTACTCTGGGGTATACGAGCAGTACTTC. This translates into CASSYSGVYEQYF.

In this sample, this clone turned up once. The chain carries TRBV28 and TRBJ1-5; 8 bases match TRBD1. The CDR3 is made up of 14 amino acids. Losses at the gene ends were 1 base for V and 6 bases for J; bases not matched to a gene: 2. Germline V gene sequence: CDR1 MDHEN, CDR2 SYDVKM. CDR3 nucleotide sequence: TGTGCCAGCAGTTTATCAGGGGGCCGTCAGCCCCAGCATTTT. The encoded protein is CASSLSGGRQPQHF.

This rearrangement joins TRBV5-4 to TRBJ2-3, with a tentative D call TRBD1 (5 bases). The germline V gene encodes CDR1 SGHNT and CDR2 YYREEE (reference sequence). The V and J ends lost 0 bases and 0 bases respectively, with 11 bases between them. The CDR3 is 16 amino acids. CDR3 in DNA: TGTGCCAGCAGCTTGGAGGCAGGGTATAGCACAGATACGCAGTATTTT. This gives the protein CASSLEAGYSTDTQYF.

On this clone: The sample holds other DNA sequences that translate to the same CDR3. CDR3: CASSLDRYGYTF. The CDR3, as DNA: TGTGCCAGCAGTTTGGACAGATATGGCTACACCTTC. V is TRBV28 and J is TRBJ1-2; TRBD1 might be the D (6 bases). CDR1 is MDHEN, CDR2 SYDVKM, per germline. Between the trimmed V and J ends, which lost 3 bases and 5 bases, there was a span of 7 bases. The length of the CDR3 is 12 residues.

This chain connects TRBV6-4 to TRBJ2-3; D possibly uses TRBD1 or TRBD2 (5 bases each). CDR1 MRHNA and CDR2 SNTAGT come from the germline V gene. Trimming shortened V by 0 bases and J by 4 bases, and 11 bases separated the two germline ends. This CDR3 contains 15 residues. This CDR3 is CASSDSGGSSDTQYF. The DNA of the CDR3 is TGTGCCAGCAGTGACTCTGGGGGTTCCTCAGATACGCAGTATTTT.